Listed below are T cell receptor beta chains from one sample, sequenced in a study of memory CD4+ T cells and cytomegalovirus serostatus. Here immunoSEQ multiplex PCR was the method, and the copy in TCRdb shows in-frame clones only, minus some. The data contain almost 55,000 clones, around three quarters of them singletons. The sample taken for sequencing was memory CD4+ T cells from blood. The receptors were sampled from an adult in good health and CMV-seronegative. Each CDR3 is given with its conserved first and last residue. A D gene is named only where the DNA matches it firmly. Size is omitted from some rows. Given values are once, few, many or a class for expanded clones.

d_gene	v_gene	abundance	j_gene	CDR3nt	CDR3aa
NA	TRBV7-2	once	TRBJ1-4	TGTGCCAGCAGCTTATACTCCAATGTGGGCACAAGTCTGTTTTTT	CASSLYSNVGTSLFF
TRBD2	TRBV28	NA	TRBJ2-7	TGTGCCAGCAGTGGGGGGGTCTTCCCTAGCTCCTACGAGCAGTACTTC	CASSGGVFPSSYEQYF
NA	TRBV5-1	NA	TRBJ2-3	TGCGCCAGCAGCCCACCACGGGGAGGGGGGGATACGCAGTATTTT	CASSPPRGGGDTQYF
NA	TRBV2	NA	TRBJ2-7	TGTGCCAGCAGGGCCTTGTTCTACGAGCAGTACTTC	CASRALFYEQYF
NA	TRBV7-2	NA	TRBJ2-5	TGTGCCAGCAGGACCTGGCCACTAGCCGATGAAGAGACCCAGTACTTC	CASRTWPLADEETQYF
TRBD2	TRBV11-2	NA	TRBJ2-3	TGTGCCAGCAGCTCTGACCCGGGACTAGCATTTGATTTT	CASSSDPGLAFDF
NA	TRBV6-1	NA	TRBJ1-1	TGTGCCAGCAGTCTGGACACGAACACTGAAGCTTTCTTT	CASSLDTNTEAFF
TRBD1	TRBV28	NA	TRBJ2-3	TGTGCCAGCAGTTTACAGGGGGCAGGAGTAAGAGCAGATACGCAGTATTTT	CASSLQGAGVRADTQYF
NA	TRBV4-1	few	TRBJ1-1	TGCGCCAGCAGCCATCCAGCGTCGGGCACTGAAGCTTTCTTT	CASSHPASGTEAFF
NA	TRBV9	NA	TRBJ1-1	TGTGCCAGCAGCGTAAGGGCGATGACTGAAGCTTTCTTT	CASSVRAMTEAFF
NA	TRBV27	few	TRBJ1-2	TGTGCCAGCAGCGCGGGGAGGGACTATGGCTACACCTTC	CASSAGRDYGYTF
TRBD2	TRBV5-6	NA	TRBJ2-1	TGTGCCAGCAGCTTTCCTAGCGGGGTATCTTTGTCCTACAATGAGCAGTTCTTC	CASSFPSGVSLSYNEQFF
NA	TRBV5-6	NA	TRBJ1-5	TGTGCCAGCAGCTTGGGAGGGGGTCTCAATCAGCCCCAGCATTTT	CASSLGGGLNQPQHF
TRBD1	TRBV28	NA	TRBJ2-3	TGTGCCAGCAGTCTCCCTTGGGAAAAAGGGGGCGCCTCAGATACGCAGTATTTT	CASSLPWEKGGASDTQYF
NA	TRBV10-3	NA	TRBJ2-1	TGTGCCATCAGTGACAACCGGGACACGGACAATGAGCAGTTCTTC	CAISDNRDTDNEQFF
TRBD1	TRBV4-3	NA	TRBJ1-5	TGCGCCAGCAGCCAAGCGACAGGGGGCAATCAGCCCCAGCATTTT	CASSQATGGNQPQHF
TRBD1	TRBV25-1	NA	TRBJ1-1	TGTGCCAGCAGTGAATACGGACAGGGGAACACTGAAGCTTTCTTT	CASSEYGQGNTEAFF